This TCR beta chain stems from a study of cytomegalovirus exposure and HLA in healthy donors. Findings and limits, study-wide: According to an earlier analysis, most TCR beta V segments yielded productive rearrangements about 87% or about 30% of the time.

Note on this clone: What it binds is not known.

A multiplex PCR was run with 60 Vbeta primers and 13 Jbeta primers. Clones were read by immunoSEQ multiplex PCR, and TCRdb kept only the in-frame ones, dropping some. The table has under 130,000 clones, approximately 70% seen once. V shed 5 bases and J 6 bases; nucleotides not matched to a gene: 6. The germline CDR1 and CDR2 sequences are MDHEN and SYDVKM. This CDR3 comprises 13 residues. This clonotype was sampled from a man aged 40-49 years in good health and CMV-seropositive. Sequenced: PBMCs. J is TRBJ1-2 and V is TRBV28; 7 bases are shared with TRBD1. The DNA for the CDR3 is TGTGCCAGCAGTCAAACAGGGGATAATGGCTACACCTTC. Its translation: CASSQTGDNGYTF.